Below are 28 T cell receptor beta chains sequenced from a single sample in a study of cytomegalovirus exposure and HLA in healthy donors. The primer mix had 60 Vbeta and 13 Jbeta primers. Using immunoSEQ multiplex PCR, the repertoire was profiled, and TCRdb retains in-frame clones only, with some absent. The sample has about 130,000 clones; approximately 74% are singletons. The specimen sequenced was PBMCs. These TCRs come from a man aged 18 to 35 in good health and CMV-seropositive.

V and J are TRBV4-2 and TRBJ2-5, with a possible D match to TRBD1 (6 bases). Deletions cut 0 bases from V and 4 bases from J, with 6 bases between. The V gene's germline CDR1 is LGHNA and CDR2 YNFKEQ. The CDR3 sequence is 13 residues long. CDR3 nucleotide sequence: TGTGCCAGCAGCCAAGACAGGGGAGAGACCCAGTACTTC. Amino acids: CASSQDRGETQYF.

CDR3 residues: CASSRGQVPKGATKETQYF. In DNA, the CDR3 is TGTGCCAGCTCCCGTGGGCAGGTGCCAAAGGGGGCAACCAAAGAGACCCAGTACTTC. The chain joins TRBV7-9 to TRBJ2-5, with 7 bases that match TRBD1. Germline CDR1 reads SEHNR; CDR2 reads FQNEAQ (reference sequence). V gave up 8 bases and J gave up 3 bases; unmatched junction bases: 24. The CDR3 totals 19 residues.

The chain links TRBV15 to TRBJ1-4; 7 positions match TRBD1. Per germline, CDR1 LNHNV and CDR2 YYDKDF (reference sequence). Trimming at V came to 4 bases and at J to 13 bases, leaving 9 bases not matched to a gene. The CDR3 spans 13 residues. The CDR3 sequence: CATSKGRQGGLFF. As DNA, the CDR3 is TGTGCCACCAGCAAAGGGAGACAGGGAGGACTGTTTTTT.

This chain links TRBV27 with TRBJ2-1, with 14 positions matching TRBD2. The CDR3 spans 15 residues. From germline, CDR1 is MNHEY and CDR2 SMNVEV (reference sequence). V shed 5 bases and J 4 bases; nucleotides not matched to a gene: 1. The CDR3 nucleotides read TGTGCCAGCAGTAGGACTAGCGGGGGGTACAATGAGCAGTTCTTC. Protein sequence: CASSRTSGGYNEQFF.

The V gene is TRBV6-5, the J gene TRBJ2-2, with TRBD2 identical over 7 bases. Unmatched junction bases numbered 5, after V lost 0 bases and J lost 4 bases. This CDR3 region has 16 residues. The germline gives CDR1 MNHEY, CDR2 SVGAGI. As DNA, the CDR3 is TGTGCCAGCAGTTACTCAGGCGGGAGCGGCACCGGGGAGCTGTTTTTT. Translation gives CASSYSGGSGTGELFF.

The chain joins TRBV27 to TRBJ1-4; D may be TRBD1 (5 bases). V lost 8 bases, J lost 4 bases, and 11 bases lay in between. From germline, CDR1 is MNHEY and CDR2 SMNVEV (reference sequence). The CDR3 runs to 13 residues. The CDR3 protein is CASYDRFNEKLFF. CDR3 bases: TGTGCCAGCTATGACAGATTTAATGAAAAACTGTTTTTT.

CDR3 DNA sequence: TGTGCCAGCAGCACCCACAGGCCAGGACACTTC. Translated, it gives CASSTHRPGHF. The chain has TRBV21-1 and TRBJ2-5; the D segment call TRBD1 is taken from the table without a DNA check. TRBV21-1 is termed a pseudogene. The CDR3 has 11 amino acids.

The V and J genes are TRBV10-1 and TRBJ1-2, with a possible D match to TRBD1 (6 bases). This CDR3 has 13 amino acids. CDR1 and CDR2 from the germline V gene are WNHNN and SYGVQD (reference sequence). With 4 bases removed from V and 4 bases from J, the gap between germline ends came to 10 bases. The CDR3 loop is CASSATRGYGYTF. As DNA, the CDR3 is TGCGCCAGCAGTGCCACCAGGGGCTATGGCTACACCTTC.

The chain couples TRBV30 to TRBJ2-5, with 8 bases that match TRBD1. The junction had 8 bases not matched to a gene; V was cut back by 7 bases and J by 4 bases. The germline V gene has CDR1 GTSNPN and CDR2 SVGIG (reference sequence). The CDR3 is 13 residues long. The CDR3 DNA sequence: TGTGCCTACAAAACAGGGGGTGGAGAGACCCAGTACTTC. This encodes CAYKTGGGETQYF.

The chain employs TRBV2 and TRBJ2-1; tentative D call: TRBD2 (6 bases). CDR3 length equals 13 residues. Per germline, CDR1 SNHLY and CDR2 FYNNEI. V was trimmed by 7 bases and J by 4 bases, leaving 11 bases between them. CDR3 DNA: TGTGCCAGCACCCAGCGGGCATACAATGAGCAGTTCTTC. Amino acids: CASTQRAYNEQFF.

This chain joins TRBV5-4 and TRBJ1-3; 8 nucleotides agree with TRBD1. The CDR3 extends over 16 amino acids. J was trimmed by 0 bases and V by 4 bases; bases with no gene match: 6. Germline V CDR1 and CDR2: SGHNT, YYREEE (reference sequence). The CDR3 region has the DNA TGTGCCAGCAGCCTAATCGGACAGGGCTCTGGAAACACCATATATTTT. This gives the protein CASSLIGQGSGNTIYF.

This clone was recorded only once. J is TRBJ1-1 and V is TRBV25-1, with a possible D match to TRBD1 (5 bases). The CDR3 is 11 amino acids. V was shortened by 3 bases and J by 8 bases, with 7 bases between the two germline ends. CDR1 MGHDK and CDR2 SYGVNS come from the germline V gene. CDR3 nucleotide sequence: TGTGCCAGCAGTGAGGGACTGGAAGCTTTCTTT. It is translated as CASSEGLEAFF.

The chain joins TRBV10-3 to TRBJ2-2; 10 bases are shared with TRBD2. The CDR3 runs to 16 residues. V trimming: 8 bases; J trimming: 6 bases; junction bases outside the gene matches: 12. From germline, CDR1 is ENHRY and CDR2 SYGVKD. The CDR3 coding sequence is TGTGCCATCGCCGGGCCTAGCGGGAGAGGCGCCGGGGAGCTGTTTTTT. It is translated as CAIAGPSGRGAGELFF.

This clone was recorded a few times. The V gene is TRBV6-5, the J gene TRBJ1-5; D unclear. This CDR3 region has 13 residues. Deletions cut 4 bases from V and 1 base from J, with 5 bases between. Germline V CDR1 and CDR2: MNHEY, SVGAGI. In DNA, the CDR3 is TGTGCCAGCAGTTCCGTAAGCAATCAGCCCCAGCATTTT. Amino acids: CASSSVSNQPQHF.

The gene calls are TRBV5-6 and TRBJ2-7, with TRBD2 identical over 7 bases. The germline gives CDR1 SGHDT, CDR2 YYEEEE. This CDR3 is 15 amino acids long. After removal of 4 bases from V and 0 bases from J, the junction contained 7 bases not matched to a gene. CDR3 nucleotides: TGTGCCAGCAGCCTAATAGCGGGCAACTCCTACGAGCAGTACTTC. It codes for CASSLIAGNSYEQYF. The full variable domain, with the rest looked up from reference TRBV5-6 and TRBJ2-7, is DAGVTQSPTHLIKTRGQQVTLRCSPKSGHDTVSWYQQALGQGPQFIFQYYEEEERQRGNFPDRFSGHQFPNYSSELNVNALLLGDSALYLCASSLIAGNSYEQYFGPGTRLTVT.

V gene TRBV27 combines with J gene TRBJ1-3; D might be TRBD1 (5 bases). The germline V and J ends were trimmed by 5 bases and 2 bases, with 31 bases remaining between them. CDR1 and CDR2 from the germline V gene are MNHEY and SMNVEV (reference sequence). The length of the CDR3 is 21 residues. This chain's CDR3 is CASSEHQNLGHSNRPGNTIYF. The DNA for the CDR3 is TGTGCCAGCAGTGAGCACCAAAATCTCGGACACTCCAATCGTCCTGGAAACACCATATATTTT.

V is TRBV2 and J is TRBJ1-2; tentatively, D is TRBD1 (6 bases). Germline V gene sequence: CDR1 SNHLY, CDR2 FYNNEI. V was cut by 5 bases and J by 2 bases, with 12 bases left in between. There are 14 residues in the CDR3. The CDR3 DNA sequence: TGTGCCAGCAGTTCCGGGACATTCAACTATGGCTACACCTTC. This codes for CASSSGTFNYGYTF.

This clone was observed a handful of times. The rearrangement joins TRBV7-7 to TRBJ2-1; TRBD1 matches 10 bases. The CDR3 covers 13 residues. CDR1 and CDR2 from the germline V gene are SSHAT and FNYEAQ (reference sequence). The CDR3 DNA is TGTGCTACCGGGACAGGGGTGGGCAATGAGCAGTTCTTC. Encoded protein: CATGTGVGNEQFF.

This clone has more than one count but fewer than ten. The chain recombines TRBV15 with TRBJ1-1, with a possible D match to TRBD1 (5 bases). V was shortened by 0 bases and J by 3 bases, with 11 bases between the two germline ends. Germline V CDR1 and CDR2: LNHNV, YYDKDF (reference sequence). The CDR3 totals 15 residues. The CDR3 loop is CATSRDLSGDTEAFF. The CDR3 DNA reads TGTGCCACCAGCAGAGACCTATCGGGGGACACTGAAGCTTTCTTT.

A few counts support this clone. V usage is TRBV5-1 and J usage is TRBJ2-7; TRBD1 matches at 7 bases. Germline trimming cut 4 bases from V and 9 bases from J; bases unmatched to any gene: 10. The CDR3 covers 13 residues. The germline gives CDR1 SGHRS, CDR2 YFSETQ. The CDR3 DNA sequence: TGCGCCAGCAGCCCTAACAGGGGTGGGAGGCAGTACTTC. Amino acid sequence: CASSPNRGGRQYF. The whole variable domain, remainder taken from reference TRBV5-1 and TRBJ2-7, is KAGVTQTPRYLIKTRGQQVTLSCSPISGHRSVSWYQQTPGQGLQFLFEYFSETQRNKGNFPGRFSGRQFSNSRSEMNVSTLELGDSALYLCASSPNRGGRQYFGPGTRLTVT.

The chain is built from TRBV10-1 and TRBJ2-2; 8 nucleotides line up with TRBD1. Germline assignment: CDR1 WNHNN and CDR2 SYGVQD (reference sequence). After removal of 4 bases from V and 7 bases from J, the junction contained 8 bases not matched to a gene. The CDR3 contains 15 residues. This CDR3 reads CASSGSGQEGGELFF. For the CDR3, the DNA is TGCGCCAGCAGTGGGTCGGGACAGGAAGGCGGGGAGCTGTTTTTT.

The chain links TRBV13 to TRBJ1-2, with D possibly TRBD1 on 5 matching bases. This CDR3 region has 15 residues. CDR1 is PRHDT and CDR2 is FYEKMQ in the germline V gene (reference sequence). V was pared by 1 base and J by 4 bases, with 13 bases between. CDR3 amino acids: CASSLVGLGGYGYTF. The CDR3 DNA reads TGTGCCAGCAGCTTAGTTGGCCTCGGGGGCTATGGCTACACCTTC. The full variable domain, in which reference TRBV13 and TRBJ1-2 provide the parts outside the CDR3, is AAGVIQSPRHLIKEKRETATLKCYPIPRHDTVYWYQQGPGQDPQFLISFYEKMQSDKGSIPDRFSAQQFSDYHSELNMSSLELGDSALYFCASSLVGLGGYGYTFGSGTRLTVV.

This clone was picked up a small number of times. V and J are TRBV27 and TRBJ1-3; no firm D call. Trimming removed 6 bases from V and 1 base from J, with 7 bases in between. Looked up from germline, CDR1 is MNHEY and CDR2 is SMNVEV (reference sequence). The CDR3 is 13 residues long. CDR3 residues: CASSQKSGNTIYF. In nucleotides, the CDR3 is TGTGCCAGCAGCCAGAAATCTGGAAACACCATATATTTT.

The chain recombines TRBV5-1 with TRBJ1-1, with a possible D match to TRBD1 (6 bases). Germline V lookup: CDR1 SGHRS, CDR2 YFSETQ. The CDR3 is 14 residues long. V was cut by 2 bases and J by 0 bases, with 8 bases left in between. CDR3 amino acids: CASSFTGMNTEAFF. For the CDR3, the DNA is TGCGCCAGCAGCTTCACAGGGATGAACACTGAAGCTTTCTTT.

The V gene is TRBV4-2, the J gene TRBJ2-7; D is possibly TRBD2 (7 bases). CDR1 is LGHNA, CDR2 YNFKEQ, per germline. This CDR3 spans 12 amino acids. Trimming took off 6 bases at V and 4 bases at J, with 10 bases between the two ends. Here the CDR3 DNA reads TGTGCCAGCAGGAAGGGGGGGTACGAGCAGTACTTC. This translates into CASRKGGYEQYF.

The chain joins TRBV5-1 to TRBJ1-6; TRBD1 agrees at 9 bases. Per the germline V gene, CDR1 is SGHRS and CDR2 is YFSETQ. The CDR3 covers 14 residues. With 5 bases clipped from V and 13 bases from J, the junction kept 10 bases outside the gene matches. The CDR3, as DNA: TGCGCCAGCAGTCGGACAGGGGCCTCTGATCCCCTCCACTTT. Its translation is CASSRTGASDPLHF.

Only a few counts were recorded for this clone. J is TRBJ1-1 and V is TRBV18; 10 bases line up with TRBD1. Germline V lookup: CDR1 KGHSH, CDR2 LQKENI. V dropped 5 bases and J dropped 4; count of bases not matched to a gene: 7. The CDR3 spans 15 residues. The CDR3 spells CASSSRDRGITEAFF. CDR3 nucleotides: TGTGCCAGCTCATCCCGGGACAGGGGTATCACTGAAGCTTTCTTT.

This clone was counted only a few times. V gene TRBV5-1 combines with J gene TRBJ2-5; 12 nucleotides align to TRBD2. Trimming took 4 bases from V and 3 from J; bases not matched to a gene: 7. The germline V gene encodes CDR1 SGHRS and CDR2 YFSETQ. The CDR3 is made up of 16 amino acids. CDR3 amino acids: CASSPGLAGGEETQYF. As DNA, the CDR3 is TGCGCCAGCAGCCCGGGACTAGCGGGTGGGGAAGAGACCCAGTACTTC.